One sample yielded the 27 T cell receptor beta chains listed below, sequenced in a study of T cells expressing NK-cell markers. From its re-call of the 5' RACE reads, TCRdb lists each CDR3 protein once, without DNA. The sample includes some 410,000 distinct CDR3 sequences. Sample: blood T cells: a sorted CD56 or NKG2C T cell subset, CD4+ or CD8+ T cells, or bulk PBMC T cells (not recorded which). The source of these receptors is a woman aged 18 to 69 in good health.

The rearrangement links TRBV6-1 to TRBJ1-1; the TRBD1 assignment by TCRdb is unverifiable without DNA. CDR3 length equals 15 residues. The germline CDR1 and CDR2 sequences are MNHNS and SASEGT. CDR3 region: CASSERQARNTEAFF.

The chain combines TRBV18 with TRBJ1-1. CDR1 is KGHSH and CDR2 is LQKENI in the germline V gene. The CDR3 covers 13 residues. CDR3 in amino acids: CASSPAGPFRAFF.

The rearrangement joins TRBV6-2 or TRBV6-3 to TRBJ2-1; checking the TCRdb D call of TRBD2 is not possible without DNA. The CDR3 contains 19 residues. Per the germline V gene, CDR1 is MNHEY and CDR2 is SVGEGT. CDR3 amino acids: CASSYPGLAGGVSYNEQFF.

This chain joins TRBV7-9 and TRBJ2-1; the TCRdb call, TRBD2, lacks DNA for checking. This CDR3 is 17 amino acids long. Germline V lookup: CDR1 SEHNR, CDR2 FQNEAQ (reference sequence). CDR3 protein: CASSHTPGLARYNEQFF.

This chain connects TRBV5-1 to TRBJ1-1. This CDR3 region has 13 residues. The germline V gene encodes CDR1 SGHRS and CDR2 YFSETQ. The CDR3 loop is CASSLDAGGRSFF.

J is TRBJ2-5 and V is TRBV6-2 or TRBV6-3; TCRdb's D call, TRBD1, is unchecked because there is no DNA. Germline V gives CDR1 MNHEY, CDR2 SVGEGT. The CDR3 spans 15 residues. The CDR3 loop reads CASSSAQVTAETQYF.

The chain links TRBV7-3 to TRBJ2-5. This CDR3 spans 14 amino acids. The germline V gene encodes CDR1 SGHTA and CDR2 FQGTGA. CDR3 sequence reads: CASSLYHPSETQYF.

The rearrangement uses TRBV11-2 and TRBJ2-1; the D call of TRBD1 rests on TCRdb alone, since no DNA is present to check it. Per the germline V gene, CDR1 is SGHAT and CDR2 is FQNNGV. This CDR3 region has 13 residues. This CDR3 is CASSWGSLNEQFF.

The chain carries TRBV6-1 and TRBJ1-1. CDR1 MNHNS and CDR2 SASEGT come from the germline V gene. The CDR3 totals 16 residues. The CDR3 loop reads CASSEGGFAIFTEAFF.

J is TRBJ2-5 and V is TRBV11-2. This CDR3 region has 12 residues. CDR1 is SGHAT and CDR2 is FQNNGV in the germline V gene. Here the CDR3 reads CASSLARETQYF.

The chain carries TRBV2 and TRBJ2-5; TCRdb lists TRBD1, though no DNA is available to test this call. This CDR3 region has 16 residues. Germline-derived CDR1 and CDR2 are SNHLY and FYNNEI. CDR3: CASRVAGGLFQETQYF.

This sequence joins TRBV6-1 and TRBJ2-7. This CDR3 has 13 amino acids. Germline CDR1 reads MNHNS; CDR2 reads SASEGT. The CDR3 here is CASMARTSYEQYF.

The genes are TRBV30 and TRBJ2-1; TCRdb's D call of TRBD1 is untestable without DNA. The CDR3 spans 11 residues. In germline, CDR1 is GTSNPN, CDR2 SVGIG (reference sequence). Here the CDR3 reads CAWRGAGEQFF.

The chain employs TRBV27 and TRBJ2-1; the D call of TRBD2 rests on TCRdb alone, since no DNA is present to check it. This CDR3 is 13 amino acids long. Germline CDR1 is MNHEY and CDR2 is SMNVEV (reference sequence). This CDR3 reads CASSVLGGNEQFF.

The rearrangement links TRBV6-2 or TRBV6-3 to TRBJ1-5. Germline loops: CDR1 MNHEY, CDR2 SVGEGT. There are 13 residues in the CDR3. The CDR3 sequence: CASSYSQNQPQHF.

The gene calls are TRBV12-3 or TRBV12-4 and TRBJ2-1; the TRBD2 assignment by TCRdb is unverifiable without DNA. CDR3 length equals 17 residues. This CDR3 is CASSLRLGLAADNEQFF.

The genes are TRBV12-3 or TRBV12-4 and TRBJ2-3; TCRdb selects TRBD2, and the lack of DNA leaves this call unchecked. The CDR3 is 15 amino acids. CDR3 sequence: CASSSGSGSTDTQYF.

V and J are TRBV7-9 and TRBJ2-7; as DNA is missing, the TRBD2 call by TCRdb cannot be tested. CDR1 and CDR2 from the germline V gene are SEHNR and FQNEAQ (reference sequence). This CDR3 has 16 amino acids. The CDR3 here is CASSLGLRVSRYEQYF.

The rearrangement uses TRBV7-9 and TRBJ2-7; TCRdb proposes TRBD2, but this gene call is untestable without DNA. CDR1 is SEHNR and CDR2 is FQNEAQ in the germline V gene (reference sequence). The CDR3 is made up of 17 amino acids. CDR3 loop: CASSDHSLAGGSYEQYF.

The chain recombines TRBV4-2 with TRBJ1-2; as DNA is missing, the TRBD1 call by TCRdb cannot be tested. The CDR3 is made up of 15 amino acids. CDR1 is LGHNA, CDR2 YNFKEQ, per germline. This CDR3 reads CASSQDRAGAYGYTF.

V gene TRBV6-5 combines with J gene TRBJ1-1. The CDR3 extends over 14 amino acids. The germline gives CDR1 MNHEY, CDR2 SVGAGI. CDR3: CASSYGQEYTEAFF.

This chain links TRBV20-1 with TRBJ2-3; TCRdb reports TRBD1, a call that lacks DNA to check it against. CDR3 size: 14 residues. Germline-derived CDR1 and CDR2 are DFQATT and SNEGSKA (reference sequence). The CDR3 spells CSASRATSTDTQYF.

V and J are TRBV20-1 and TRBJ2-7; TCRdb returns TRBD1, unconfirmable since there is no DNA. The CDR3 length is 13 residues. The germline V gene has CDR1 DFQATT and CDR2 SNEGSKA (reference sequence). The chain's CDR3 is CSARVGRGYEQYF.

The genes are TRBV27 and TRBJ2-6; without DNA, the TCRdb call of TRBD1 cannot be checked. The CDR3 is made up of 15 amino acids. Germline V CDR1 and CDR2: MNHEY, SMNVEV (reference sequence). The CDR3: CASTPQPSGANVLTF.

The chain links TRBV15 to TRBJ1-5; TCRdb gives TRBD1 as the D gene, but with no DNA this cannot be confirmed. The CDR3 is made up of 18 amino acids. Germline assignment: CDR1 LNHNV and CDR2 YYDKDF (reference sequence). The CDR3 protein is CATSRDGTGRGFNQPQHF.

This chain uses TRBV20-1 with TRBJ1-3. CDR1 is DFQATT, CDR2 SNEGSKA, per germline (reference sequence). There are 14 residues in the CDR3. The chain's CDR3 is CSAPIEDSGNTIYF.

The chain carries TRBV5-1 and TRBJ2-7; without DNA, the TCRdb call of TRBD1 cannot be checked. Germline V gene sequence: CDR1 SGHRS, CDR2 YFSETQ. The CDR3 sequence is 14 residues long. The CDR3 loop is CASSSPGHPNEQYF. Combining the CDR3 with reference TRBV5-1 and TRBJ2-7 gives the whole variable domain KAGVTQTPRYLIKTRGQQVTLSCSPISGHRSVSWYQQTPGQGLQFLFEYFSETQRNKGNFPGRFSGRQFSNSRSEMNVSTLELGDSALYLCASSSPGHPNEQYFGPGTRLTVT.